The source of this T cell receptor (beta chain) is a study of radiation and T cells in renal cell carcinoma. Time point here: blood 2 weeks post-SBRT. Treatment of the sample: 15 Gy SBRT to primary tumor, nephrectomy 4 weeks later. This renal cell carcinoma was of the clear cell type. Profiling relied on immunoSEQ multiplex PCR, and the TCRdb table lists in-frame clones only, not all of them. The table shows around 26,000 clones, with roughly 80% occurring only once. Germline-derived CDR1 and CDR2 are SGHAT and FQNNGV. The ends lost 3 bases at V and 3 bases at J; junction bases unmatched: 8. The CDR3 sequence is 15 residues long.

The starting material was blood, obtained from a patient whose treatment included radiotherapy and nephrectomy. This sequence originates from a man in his fifties or sixties with renal cell carcinoma. The chain recombines TRBV11-2 with TRBJ2-7; 7 bases align to TRBD1. This CDR3 reads CASSFRPGGDYEQYF. CDR3 bases: TGTGCCAGCAGCTTCCGTCCAGGGGGTGACTACGAGCAGTACTTC. The full variable domain, with the rest looked up from reference TRBV11-2 and TRBJ2-7, is EAGVAQSPRYKIIEKRQSVAFWCNPISGHATLYWYQQILGQGPKLLIQFQNNGVVDDSQLPKDRFSAERLKGVDSTLKIQPAKLEDSAVYLCASSFRPGGDYEQYFGPGTRLTVT.